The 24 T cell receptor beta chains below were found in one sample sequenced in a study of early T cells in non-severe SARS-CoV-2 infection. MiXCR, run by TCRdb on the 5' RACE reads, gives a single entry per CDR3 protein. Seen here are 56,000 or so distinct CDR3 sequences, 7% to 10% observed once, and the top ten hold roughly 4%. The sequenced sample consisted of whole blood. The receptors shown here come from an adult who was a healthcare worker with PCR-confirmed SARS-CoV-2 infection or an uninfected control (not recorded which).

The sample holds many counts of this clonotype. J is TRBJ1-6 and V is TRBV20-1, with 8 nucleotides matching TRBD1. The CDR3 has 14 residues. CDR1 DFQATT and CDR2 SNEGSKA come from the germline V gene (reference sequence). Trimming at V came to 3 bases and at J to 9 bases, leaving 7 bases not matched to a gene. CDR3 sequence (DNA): TGCAGTGCTAGGGACAGGGTAGGGGCTTCACCCCTCCACTTT. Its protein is CSARDRVGASPLHF.

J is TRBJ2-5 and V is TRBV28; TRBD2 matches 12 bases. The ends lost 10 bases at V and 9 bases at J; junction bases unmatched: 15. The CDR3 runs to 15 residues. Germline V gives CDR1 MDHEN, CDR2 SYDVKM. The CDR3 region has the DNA TGTGCCACCGACCCGGGACTAGCGGGCCCCACTGCCCAGTACTTC. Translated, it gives CATDPGLAGPTAQYF.

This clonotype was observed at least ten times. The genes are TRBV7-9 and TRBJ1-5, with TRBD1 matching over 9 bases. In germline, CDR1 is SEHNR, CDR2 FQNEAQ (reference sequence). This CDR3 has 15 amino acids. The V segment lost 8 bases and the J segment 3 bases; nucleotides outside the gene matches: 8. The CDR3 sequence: CASFRDRAVNQPQHF. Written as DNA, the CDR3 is TGTGCCAGCTTTAGGGACAGGGCGGTCAATCAGCCCCAGCATTTT.

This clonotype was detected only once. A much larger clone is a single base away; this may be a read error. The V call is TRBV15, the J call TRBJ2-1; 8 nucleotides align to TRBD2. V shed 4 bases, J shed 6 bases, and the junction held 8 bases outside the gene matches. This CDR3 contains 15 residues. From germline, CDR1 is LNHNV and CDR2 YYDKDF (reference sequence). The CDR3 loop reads CATSIPGGPRNEQFF. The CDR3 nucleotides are TGTGCCACCAGCATCCCGGGGGGGCCTCGCAATGAGCAGTTCTTC.

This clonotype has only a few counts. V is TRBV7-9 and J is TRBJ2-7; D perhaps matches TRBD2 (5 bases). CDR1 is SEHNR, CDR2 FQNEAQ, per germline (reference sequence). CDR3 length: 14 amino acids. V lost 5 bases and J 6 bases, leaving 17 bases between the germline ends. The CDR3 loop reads CASSGERGSLEQYF. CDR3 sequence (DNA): TGTGCCAGCAGCGGGGAGCGAGGGAGTCTCGAGCAGTACTTC.

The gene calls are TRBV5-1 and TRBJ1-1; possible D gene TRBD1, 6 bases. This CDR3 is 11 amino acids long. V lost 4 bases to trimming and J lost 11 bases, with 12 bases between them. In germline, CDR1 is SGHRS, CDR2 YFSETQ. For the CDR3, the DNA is TGCGCCAGCAGCAATAACAGGGCCGCTTTCTTT. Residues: CASSNNRAAFF.

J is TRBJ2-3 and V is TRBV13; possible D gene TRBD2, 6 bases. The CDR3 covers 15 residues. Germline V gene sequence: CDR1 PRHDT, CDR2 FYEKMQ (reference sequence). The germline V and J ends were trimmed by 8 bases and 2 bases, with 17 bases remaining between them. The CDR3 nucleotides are TGTGCCAGCTCTATGGGGCTAGCGAACACAGATACGCAGTATTTT. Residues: CASSMGLANTDTQYF.

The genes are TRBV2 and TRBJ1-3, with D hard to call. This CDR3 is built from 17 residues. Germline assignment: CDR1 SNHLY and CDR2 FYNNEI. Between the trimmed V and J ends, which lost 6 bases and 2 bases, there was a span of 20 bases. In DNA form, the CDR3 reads TGTGCCAGCAGGAGACTACGGCAGGAACTTACTGGAAACACCATATATTTT. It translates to CASRRLRQELTGNTIYF.

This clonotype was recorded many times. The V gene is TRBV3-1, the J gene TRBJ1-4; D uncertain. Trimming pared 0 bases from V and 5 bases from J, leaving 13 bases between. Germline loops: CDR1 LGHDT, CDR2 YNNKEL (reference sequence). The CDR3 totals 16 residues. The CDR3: CASSQDPAGLNEKLFF. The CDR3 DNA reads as TGTGCCAGCAGCCAAGACCCCGCAGGACTAAATGAAAAACTGTTTTTT.

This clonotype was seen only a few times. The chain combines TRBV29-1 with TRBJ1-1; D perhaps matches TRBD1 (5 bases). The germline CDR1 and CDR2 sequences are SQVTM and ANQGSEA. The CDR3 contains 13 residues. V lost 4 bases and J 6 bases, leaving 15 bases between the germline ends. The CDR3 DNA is TGCAGCGTTGGAAGTTTCGGGACCGCTGAAGCTTTCTTT. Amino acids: CSVGSFGTAEAFF. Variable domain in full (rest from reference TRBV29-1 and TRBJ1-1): SAVISQKPSRDICQRGTSLTIQCQVDSQVTMMFWYRQQPGQSLTLIATANQGSEATYESGFVIDKFPISRPNLTFSTLTVSNMSPEDSSIYLCSVGSFGTAEAFFGQGTRLTVV.

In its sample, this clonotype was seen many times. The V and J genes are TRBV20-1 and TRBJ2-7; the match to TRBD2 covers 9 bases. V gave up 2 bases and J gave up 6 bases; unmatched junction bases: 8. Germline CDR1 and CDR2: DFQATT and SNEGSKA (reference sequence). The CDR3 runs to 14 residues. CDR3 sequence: CSARLAGWRSEQYF. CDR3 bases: TGCAGTGCTAGACTAGCGGGATGGAGAAGCGAGCAGTACTTC.

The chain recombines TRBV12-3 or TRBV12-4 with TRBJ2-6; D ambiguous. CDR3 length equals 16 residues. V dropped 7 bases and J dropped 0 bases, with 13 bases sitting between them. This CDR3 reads CASTADRASGANVLTF. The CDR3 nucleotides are TGTGCCAGCACCGCCGATAGGGCCTCTGGGGCCAACGTCCTGACTTTC.

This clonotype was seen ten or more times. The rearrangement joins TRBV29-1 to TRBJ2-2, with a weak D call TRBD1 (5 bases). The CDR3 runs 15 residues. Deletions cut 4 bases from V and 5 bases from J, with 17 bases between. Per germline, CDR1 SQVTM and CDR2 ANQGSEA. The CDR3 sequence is CSVALLSGSTGELFF. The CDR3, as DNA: TGCAGCGTTGCTTTGTTGTCAGGGTCAACCGGGGAGCTGTTTTTT.

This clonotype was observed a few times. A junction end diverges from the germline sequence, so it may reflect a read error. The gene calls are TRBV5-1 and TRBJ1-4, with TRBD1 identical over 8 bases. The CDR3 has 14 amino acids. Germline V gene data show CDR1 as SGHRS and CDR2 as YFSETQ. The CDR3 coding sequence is TGCGCCAGCAGCTACAGGGGGACTAACGAAAAACTGTTTTTT. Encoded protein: CASSYRGTNEKLFF.

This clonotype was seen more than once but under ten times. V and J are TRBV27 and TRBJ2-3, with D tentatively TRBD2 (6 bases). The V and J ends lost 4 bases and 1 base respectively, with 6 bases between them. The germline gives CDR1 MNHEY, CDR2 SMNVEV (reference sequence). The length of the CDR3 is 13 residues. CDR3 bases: TGTGCCAGCAGTTGGGGGGGCACAGATACGCAGTATTTT. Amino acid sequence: CASSWGGTDTQYF.

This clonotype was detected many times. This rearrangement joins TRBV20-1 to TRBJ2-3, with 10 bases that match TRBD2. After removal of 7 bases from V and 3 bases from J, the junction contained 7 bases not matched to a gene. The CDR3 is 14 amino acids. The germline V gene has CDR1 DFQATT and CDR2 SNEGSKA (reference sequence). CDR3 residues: CSVPGLAETDTQYF. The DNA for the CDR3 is TGCAGTGTTCCCGGACTAGCGGAAACAGATACGCAGTATTTT.

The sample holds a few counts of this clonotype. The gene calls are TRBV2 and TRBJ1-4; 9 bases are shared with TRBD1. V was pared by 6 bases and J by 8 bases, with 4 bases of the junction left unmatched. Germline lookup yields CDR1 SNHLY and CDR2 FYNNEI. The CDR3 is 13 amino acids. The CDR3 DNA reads TGTGCCAGCAGGGGAGACAGGGGGGAAAAACTGTTTTTT. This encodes CASRGDRGEKLFF.

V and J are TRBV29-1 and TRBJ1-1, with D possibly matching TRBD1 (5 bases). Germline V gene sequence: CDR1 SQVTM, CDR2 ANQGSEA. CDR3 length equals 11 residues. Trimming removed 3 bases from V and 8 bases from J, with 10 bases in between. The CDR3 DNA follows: TGCAGCGTTGAGGGGACGGGAGAAGCTTTCTTT. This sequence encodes CSVEGTGEAFF.

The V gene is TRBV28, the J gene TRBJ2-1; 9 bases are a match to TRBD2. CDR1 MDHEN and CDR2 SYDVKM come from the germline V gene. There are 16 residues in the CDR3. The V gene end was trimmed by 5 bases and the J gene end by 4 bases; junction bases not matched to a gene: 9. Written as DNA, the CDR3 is TGTGCCAGCAGTCCCCGAGGGACTAGCCCTTACAATGAGCAGTTCTTC. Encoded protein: CASSPRGTSPYNEQFF.

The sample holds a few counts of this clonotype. CDR3 loop: CASRPYTDTQYF. CDR3 in DNA: TGTGCCAGCAGACCCTACACAGATACGCAGTATTTT. The rearrangement links TRBV7-6 to TRBJ2-3; D is ambiguous. CDR1 is SGHVS and CDR2 is FNYEAQ in the germline V gene. The ends were cut back, 6 bases at V and 2 bases at J, with 6 bases in the middle. The CDR3 is 12 residues long.

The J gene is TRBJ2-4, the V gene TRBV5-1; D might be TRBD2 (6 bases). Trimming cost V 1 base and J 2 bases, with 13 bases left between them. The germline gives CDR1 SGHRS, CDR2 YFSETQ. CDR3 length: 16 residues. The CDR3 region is CASSLTGTETKNIQYF. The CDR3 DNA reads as TGCGCCAGCAGCTTGACCGGGACTGAAACCAAAAACATTCAGTACTTC.

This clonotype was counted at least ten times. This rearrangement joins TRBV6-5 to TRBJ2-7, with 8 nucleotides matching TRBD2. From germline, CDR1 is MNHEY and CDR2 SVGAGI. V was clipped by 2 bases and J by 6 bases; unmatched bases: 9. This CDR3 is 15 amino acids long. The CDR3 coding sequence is TGTGCCAGCAGTTACACCGGGACTAGTGATATCGAGCAGTACTTC. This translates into CASSYTGTSDIEQYF.

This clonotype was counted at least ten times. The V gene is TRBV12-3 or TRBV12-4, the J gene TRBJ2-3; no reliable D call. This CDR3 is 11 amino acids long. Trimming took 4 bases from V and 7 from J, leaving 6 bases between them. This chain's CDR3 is CASSSLYTQYF. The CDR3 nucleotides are TGTGCCAGCAGTTCTCTCTATACGCAGTATTTT.

The CDR3 sequence: CASTDYGSTEAFF. The CDR3 DNA reads as TGTGCCAGCACAGATTATGGTAGCACTGAAGCTTTCTTT. The J gene is TRBJ1-1, the V gene TRBV14, with D unresolved. V lost 7 bases, J lost 4 bases, and 13 bases lay in between. The CDR3 is made up of 13 amino acids. In germline, CDR1 is SGHDN, CDR2 FVKESK.